This TCR beta chain was obtained from a study of T cells in Graves' hyperthyroidism and ophthalmopathy. Source material for PBMCs was 10 ml fresh peripheral blood. Amplification of TCR beta CDR3 regions was performed using RNA transcripts as template. The HTBI primer set served for first-round RT-PCR of the TCR CDR3. TCRdb re-derived calls from the multiplex PCR reads in MiXCR, one entry per CDR3 protein. The sample has nearly 750,000 distinct CDR3 sequences, about a third seen once; the top ten hold around 31%. Germline trimming cut 3 bases from V and 0 bases from J; bases unmatched to any gene: 3. This CDR3 comprises 16 residues.

This chain links TRBV12-3 or TRBV12-4 with TRBJ2-2; 8 positions agree with TRBD1. The TCR was taken from a woman aged 40 to 50 with Graves' hyperthyroidism. Sequencing was carried out using blood. In DNA, the CDR3 is TGTGCCAGCAGTTTTCAGGGGGCGACGAACACCGGGGAGCTGTTTTTT. This gives the protein CASSFQGATNTGELFF.